Listed below are T cell receptor beta chains from one sample, sequenced in a study of T cells after yellow fever vaccination. TCRdb reprocessed the 5' RACE reads with MiXCR, giving one entry per CDR3 protein. The sample has a few hundred thousand distinct CDR3 sequences, 8.1% seen once; the top ten hold approximately 15%. The starting material was PBMCs, obtained about 49 days after the first yellow fever vaccination. These receptors were collected from a man aged 18 to 29 who received the YFV17D yellow fever vaccine. Each CDR3 is given with its conserved first and last residue. The D gene is left open where the match is weak. Size is stated for part of the rows, as once, few or many counts, or as a class when the clone is expanded.

clone_size: .
d_call: .
v_call: TRBV15
j_call: TRBJ2-5
cdr3_nt: TGTGCCACCAGCAGAGGAGGGTTGGAGACCCAGTACTTC
cdr3_aa: CATSRGGLETQYF

clone_size: few
d_call: .
v_call: TRBV3-1
j_call: TRBJ1-5
cdr3_nt: TGTGCCAGCAGCCAAGATGATCGGAGGAATCAGCCCCAGCATTTT
cdr3_aa: CASSQDDRRNQPQHF

clone_size: .
d_call: .
v_call: TRBV30
j_call: TRBJ1-1
cdr3_nt: TGTGCCTGGAGTGTTGGTCGCGCCAGAATCACTGAAGCTTTCTTT
cdr3_aa: CAWSVGRARITEAFF

clone_size: few
d_call: TRBD2
v_call: TRBV12-3/TRBV12-4
j_call: TRBJ2-2
cdr3_nt: TGTGCCAGCAGGACCTGGGAGGGCCCCGGGGAGCTGTTTTTT
cdr3_aa: CASRTWEGPGELFF

clone_size: .
d_call: .
v_call: TRBV7-2
j_call: TRBJ2-3
cdr3_nt: TGTGCCAGCAGGGGGGCGGGCCTTAGCACAGATACGCAGTATTTT
cdr3_aa: CASRGAGLSTDTQYF

clone_size: .
d_call: .
v_call: TRBV25-1
j_call: TRBJ1-2
cdr3_nt: TGTGCCAGCAGTGCGGTGGGGGGCCACTACACCTTC
cdr3_aa: CASSAVGGHYTF

clone_size: .
d_call: TRBD1
v_call: TRBV11-2
j_call: TRBJ1-2
cdr3_nt: TGTGCCAGCAGCATCGGACAGGGGGCGGCTGGCTACACCTTC
cdr3_aa: CASSIGQGAAGYTF

clone_size: few
d_call: TRBD1
v_call: TRBV20-1
j_call: TRBJ2-5
cdr3_nt: TGCAGTGCTAGTGACAGGGAACTACAAGAGACCCAGTACTTC
cdr3_aa: CSASDRELQETQYF

clone_size: .
d_call: TRBD1
v_call: TRBV7-9
j_call: TRBJ2-7
cdr3_nt: TGTGCCAGCAGCCCCTGGACAGGGGGCTACGAGCAGTACTTC
cdr3_aa: CASSPWTGGYEQYF

clone_size: many
d_call: TRBD2
v_call: TRBV20-1
j_call: TRBJ2-1
cdr3_nt: TGCAGTGCTAGTCGGCTAGCGGGGAGGTACAATGAGCAGTTCTTC
cdr3_aa: CSASRLAGRYNEQFF

clone_size: few
d_call: .
v_call: TRBV7-2
j_call: TRBJ2-7
cdr3_nt: TGTGCCAGCAGCTTATACCCAGACCGCTACGAGCAGTACTTC
cdr3_aa: CASSLYPDRYEQYF